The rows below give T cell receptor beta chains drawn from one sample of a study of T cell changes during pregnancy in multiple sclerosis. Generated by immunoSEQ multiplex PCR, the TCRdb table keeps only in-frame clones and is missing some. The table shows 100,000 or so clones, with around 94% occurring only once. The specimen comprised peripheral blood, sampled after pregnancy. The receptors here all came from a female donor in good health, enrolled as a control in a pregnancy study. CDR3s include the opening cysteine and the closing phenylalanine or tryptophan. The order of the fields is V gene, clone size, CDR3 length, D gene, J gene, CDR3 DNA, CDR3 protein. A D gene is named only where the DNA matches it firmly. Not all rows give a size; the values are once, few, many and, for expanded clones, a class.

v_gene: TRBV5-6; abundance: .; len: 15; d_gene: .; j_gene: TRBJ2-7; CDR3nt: TGTGCCAGCAGCGGAGGGGTGGGATATTCCTACGAGCAGTACTTC; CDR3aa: CASSGGVGYSYEQYF
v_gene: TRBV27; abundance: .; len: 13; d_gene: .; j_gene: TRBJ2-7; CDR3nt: TGTGCCAGCAGTTTTGGTATCAGGGCCGGGCAGTACTTC; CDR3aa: CASSFGIRAGQYF
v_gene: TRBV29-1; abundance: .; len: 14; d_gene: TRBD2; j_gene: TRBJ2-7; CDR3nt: TGCAGCGTTGGGGCCTGGGGGGGGACCTACGAGCAGTACTTC; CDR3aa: CSVGAWGGTYEQYF
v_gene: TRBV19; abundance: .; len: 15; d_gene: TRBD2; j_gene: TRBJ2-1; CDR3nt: TGTGCCAGTAGTATAAAGGCTAGCGGGACACGTGAGCAGTTCTTC; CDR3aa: CASSIKASGTREQFF
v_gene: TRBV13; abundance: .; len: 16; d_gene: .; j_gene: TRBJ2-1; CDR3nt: TGTGCCAGCAGCTTAGAGAGCGCCAGCTCCTACAATGAGCAGTTCTTC; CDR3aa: CASSLESASSYNEQFF
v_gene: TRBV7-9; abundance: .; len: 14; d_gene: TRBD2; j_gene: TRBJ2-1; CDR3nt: TGTGCCAGCAGCTTAGCGGGAGGGGTCCTTGAGCAGTTCTTC; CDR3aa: CASSLAGGVLEQFF
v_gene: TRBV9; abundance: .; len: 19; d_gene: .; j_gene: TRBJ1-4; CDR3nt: TGTGCCAGCAGCGTAGGAAGCCGCTCAGTACAGGTTTTACCTGAAAAACTGTTTTTT; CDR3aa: CASSVGSRSVQVLPEKLFF
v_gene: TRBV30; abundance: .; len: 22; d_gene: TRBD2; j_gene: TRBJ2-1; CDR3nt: TGTGCCTGGAGTGTAGACCGCTGGGGGACTAGCGGGATGTTGGGTGTATACAATGAGCAGTTCTTC; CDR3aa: CAWSVDRWGTSGMLGVYNEQFF
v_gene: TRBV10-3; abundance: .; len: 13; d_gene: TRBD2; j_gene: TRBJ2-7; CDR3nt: TGTGCCACGAAAGGGACTATCGGCTACGAGCAGTACTTC; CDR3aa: CATKGTIGYEQYF
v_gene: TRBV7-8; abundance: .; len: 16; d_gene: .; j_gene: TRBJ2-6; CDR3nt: TGTGCCAGCAGCTTCTGGACATGGAAGGAGGCCAACGTCCTGACTTTC; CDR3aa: CASSFWTWKEANVLTF
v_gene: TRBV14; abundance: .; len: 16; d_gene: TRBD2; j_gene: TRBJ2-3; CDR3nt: TGTGCCAGCAGCCGACTTAGCGGGGCTCGCACAGATACGCAGTATTTT; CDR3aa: CASSRLSGARTDTQYF
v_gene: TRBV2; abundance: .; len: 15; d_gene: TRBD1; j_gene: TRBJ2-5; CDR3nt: TGTGCCAGCAGGGAATCAGACAGGGTGGGGGAGACCCAGTACTTC; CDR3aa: CASRESDRVGETQYF
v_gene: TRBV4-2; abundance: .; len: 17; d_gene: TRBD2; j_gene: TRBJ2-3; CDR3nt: TGTGCCAGCAGCCAAGATCTATGGTCAGCGGGAGGAGATACGCAGTATTTT; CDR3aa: CASSQDLWSAGGDTQYF
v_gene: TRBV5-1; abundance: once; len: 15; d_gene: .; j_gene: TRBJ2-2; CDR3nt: TGCGCCAGCAGCCGGAACGGACAGAACACCGGGGAGCTGTTTTTT; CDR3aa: CASSRNGQNTGELFF
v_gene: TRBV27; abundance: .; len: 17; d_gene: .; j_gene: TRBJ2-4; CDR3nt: TGTGCCAGCAGTTCACAACGGGCGGGGGCAGCCAAAAACATTCAGTACTTC; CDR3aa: CASSSQRAGAAKNIQYF
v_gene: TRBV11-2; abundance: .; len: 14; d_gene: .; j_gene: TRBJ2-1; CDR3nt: TGTGCCAGCAGCCTGGACTACCGGGACAATGAGCAGTTCTTC; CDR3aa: CASSLDYRDNEQFF
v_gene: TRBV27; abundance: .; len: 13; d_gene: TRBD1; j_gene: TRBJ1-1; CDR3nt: TGTGCCAGCAGTTCCACTTGGGACAGGGGACGTTTCTTT; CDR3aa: CASSSTWDRGRFF
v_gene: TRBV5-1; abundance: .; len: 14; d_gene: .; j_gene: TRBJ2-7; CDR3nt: TGCGCCAGCAGCTTGGCCCCCCTAGGAGGCGAGCAGTACTTC; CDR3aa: CASSLAPLGGEQYF
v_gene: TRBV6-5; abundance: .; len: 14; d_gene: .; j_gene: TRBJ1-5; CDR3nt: TGTGCCAGCAGTTACTCGCAGGCAAATCAGCCCCAGCATTTT; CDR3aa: CASSYSQANQPQHF
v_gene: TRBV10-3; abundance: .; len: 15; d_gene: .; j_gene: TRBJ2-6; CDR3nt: TGTGCCATCAGCTCCTTAGTCTCTGGGGCCAACGTCCTGACTTTC; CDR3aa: CAISSLVSGANVLTF
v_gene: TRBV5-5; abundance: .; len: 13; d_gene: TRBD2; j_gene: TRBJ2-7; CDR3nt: TGTGCCAGCAGCTTCTGGGGGGGTTACGAGCAGTACTTC; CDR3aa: CASSFWGGYEQYF
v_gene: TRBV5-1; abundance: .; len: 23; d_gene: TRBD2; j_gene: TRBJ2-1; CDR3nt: TGCGCCAGCAGGAGGGCAGGGGGTTCATCCGGGACTAGCGGTAAGAGCTCCTACAATGAGCAGTTCTTC; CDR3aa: CASRRAGGSSGTSGKSSYNEQFF
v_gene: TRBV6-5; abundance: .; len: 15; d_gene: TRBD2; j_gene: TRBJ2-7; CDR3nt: TGTGCCAGCAGTTTAGCGGGAGTGTCCTCCTACGAGCAGTACTTC; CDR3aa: CASSLAGVSSYEQYF
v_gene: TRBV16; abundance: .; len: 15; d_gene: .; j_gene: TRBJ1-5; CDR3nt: TGTGCCAGCAGCCAATTCCGGGGTAGCAATCAGCCCCAGCATTTT; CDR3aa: CASSQFRGSNQPQHF
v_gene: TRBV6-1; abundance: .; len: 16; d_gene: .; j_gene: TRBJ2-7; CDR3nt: TGTGCCAGCAGTGTTGCAGAAATGACAGCGTCCTACGAGCAGTACTTC; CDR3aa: CASSVAEMTASYEQYF
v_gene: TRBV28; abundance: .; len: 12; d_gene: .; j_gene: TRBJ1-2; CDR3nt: TGTGCCAGCAGTTTCTTTCCGTATGGCTACACCTTC; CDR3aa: CASSFFPYGYTF
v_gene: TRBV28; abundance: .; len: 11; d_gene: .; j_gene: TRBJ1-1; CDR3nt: TGTGCCAGCACTACGGACAGAGTGGCTTTCTTT; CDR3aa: CASTTDRVAFF
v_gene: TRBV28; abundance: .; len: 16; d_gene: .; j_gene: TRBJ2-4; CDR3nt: TGTGCCAGCAGTTTCGGGGAATTGGGGGGTTCCGACATTCAGTACTTC; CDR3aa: CASSFGELGGSDIQYF
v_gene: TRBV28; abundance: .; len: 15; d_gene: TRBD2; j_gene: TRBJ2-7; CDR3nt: TGTGCCAGCAGTTTAATCGGACTAGCGGGAGACGAGCAGTACTTC; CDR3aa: CASSLIGLAGDEQYF
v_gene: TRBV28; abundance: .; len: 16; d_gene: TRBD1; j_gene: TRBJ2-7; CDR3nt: TGTGCCAGCAGTAACGACAGGGCACCACTCCTCTACGAGCAGTACTTC; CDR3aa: CASSNDRAPLLYEQYF
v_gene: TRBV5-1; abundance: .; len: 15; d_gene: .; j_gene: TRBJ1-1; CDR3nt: TGCGCCAGCAGCTTGGGGCAGGGTAGGGACACTGAAGCTTTCTTT; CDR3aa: CASSLGQGRDTEAFF
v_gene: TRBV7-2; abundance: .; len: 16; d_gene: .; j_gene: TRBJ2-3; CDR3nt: TGTGCCAGCAGCCCACAGGAGACCTCGAGCACAGATACGCAGTATTTT; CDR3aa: CASSPQETSSTDTQYF
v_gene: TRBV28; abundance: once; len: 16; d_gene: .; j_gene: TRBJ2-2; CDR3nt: TGTGCCAGCAGTTTAAGGTCCGGGAGAGGTACCGGGGAGCTGTTTTTT; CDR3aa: CASSLRSGRGTGELFF
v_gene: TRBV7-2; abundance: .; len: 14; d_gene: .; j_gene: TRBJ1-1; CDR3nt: TGTGCCAGCAGCTTATCGGGGGGGGGCACTGAAGCTTTCTTT; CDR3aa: CASSLSGGGTEAFF
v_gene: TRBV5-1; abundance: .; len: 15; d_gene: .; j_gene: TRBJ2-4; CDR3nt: TGCGCCAGCAGCTTAAGTGCAGGGGTTAAAAACATTCAGTACTTC; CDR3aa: CASSLSAGVKNIQYF
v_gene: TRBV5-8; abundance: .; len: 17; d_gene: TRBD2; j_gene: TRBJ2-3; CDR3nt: TGTGCCAGCAGCCTAGGACTAGCGGGACTTTATGCAGATACGCAGTATTTT; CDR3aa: CASSLGLAGLYADTQYF
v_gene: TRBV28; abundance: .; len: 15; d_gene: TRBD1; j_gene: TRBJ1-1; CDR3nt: TGTGCCAGCAGTTCTGCCGGGACAGGGTACACTGAAGCTTTCTTT; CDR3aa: CASSSAGTGYTEAFF
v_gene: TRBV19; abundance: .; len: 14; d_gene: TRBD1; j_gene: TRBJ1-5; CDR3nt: TGTGCCAGTACCCTGGAGACAGGGGGTCAGCCCCAGCATTTT; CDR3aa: CASTLETGGQPQHF
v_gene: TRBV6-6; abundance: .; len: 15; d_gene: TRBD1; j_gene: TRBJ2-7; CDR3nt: TGTGCCAGCAGTTTGTCGGGACAGGGGGCTTACGAGCAGTACTTC; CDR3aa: CASSLSGQGAYEQYF
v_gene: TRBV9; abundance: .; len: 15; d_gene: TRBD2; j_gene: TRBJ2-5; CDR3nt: TGTGCCAGCAGCGTAGCCGGGACTAGAGAAGAGACCCAGTACTTC; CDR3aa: CASSVAGTREETQYF
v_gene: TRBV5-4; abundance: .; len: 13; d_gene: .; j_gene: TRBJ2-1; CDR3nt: TGTGCCAGCAGCTTGACCGAGGGCAATGAGCAGTTCTTC; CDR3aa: CASSLTEGNEQFF
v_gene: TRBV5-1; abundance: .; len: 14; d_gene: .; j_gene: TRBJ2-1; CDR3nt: TGCGCCAGCAGCTTGACAGGGAGGGGAGGTGAGCAGTTCTTC; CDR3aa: CASSLTGRGGEQFF
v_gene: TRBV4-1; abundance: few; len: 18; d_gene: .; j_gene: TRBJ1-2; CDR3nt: TGCGCCAGCCGCTTTCATCGGGACACCGGGGCAAAAGGCTATGGCTACACCTTC; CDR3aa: CASRFHRDTGAKGYGYTF
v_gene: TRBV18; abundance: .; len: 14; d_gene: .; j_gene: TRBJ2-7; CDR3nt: TGTGCCAGCTCACCCTCCACCAGGACCTACGAGCAGTACTTC; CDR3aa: CASSPSTRTYEQYF
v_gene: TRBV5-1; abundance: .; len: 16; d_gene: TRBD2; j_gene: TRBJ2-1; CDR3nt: TGCGCCAGCAGCTTGGAGGGAGCGGGAGGGCCGAATGAGCAGTTCTTC; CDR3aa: CASSLEGAGGPNEQFF
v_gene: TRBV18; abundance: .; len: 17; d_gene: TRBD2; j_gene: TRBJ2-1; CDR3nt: TGTGCCAGCTCACCATTTTCCCGACTAGCGGGGTACAATGAGCAGTTCTTC; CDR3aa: CASSPFSRLAGYNEQFF
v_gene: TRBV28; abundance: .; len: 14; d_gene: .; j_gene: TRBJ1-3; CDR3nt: TGTGCCAGCAGTCTGGACGGGGGGCTATACACCATATATTTT; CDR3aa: CASSLDGGLYTIYF
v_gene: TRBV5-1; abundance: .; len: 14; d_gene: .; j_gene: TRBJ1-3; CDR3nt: TGCGCCAGCAGCTCGGGTCACTCTGGAAACACCATATATTTT; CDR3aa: CASSSGHSGNTIYF
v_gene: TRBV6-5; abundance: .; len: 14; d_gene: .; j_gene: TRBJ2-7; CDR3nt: TGTGCCAGCAGTTACTCCATTCAGGGCTACGAGCAGTACTTC; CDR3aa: CASSYSIQGYEQYF
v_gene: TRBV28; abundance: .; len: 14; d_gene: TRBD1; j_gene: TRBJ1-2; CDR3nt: TGTGCCAGCAACCCGGGACAGGGGCTCGAAGGCTACACCTTC; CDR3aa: CASNPGQGLEGYTF
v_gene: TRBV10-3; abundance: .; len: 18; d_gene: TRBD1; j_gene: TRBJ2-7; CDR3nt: TGTGCCATCAGTGAGTCGAACTCACCCAGGACAGGGCCCCACGAGCAGTACTTC; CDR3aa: CAISESNSPRTGPHEQYF
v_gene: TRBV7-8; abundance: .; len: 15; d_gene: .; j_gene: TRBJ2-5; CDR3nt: TGTGCCAGCAGCTTAGTATTAACGGTACAAGAGACCCAGTACTTC; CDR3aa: CASSLVLTVQETQYF
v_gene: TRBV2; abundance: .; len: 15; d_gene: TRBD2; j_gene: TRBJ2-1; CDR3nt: TGTGCCAGCAGTGATAGCGGGAGGGCCGGGAATGAGCAGTTCTTC; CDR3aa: CASSDSGRAGNEQFF
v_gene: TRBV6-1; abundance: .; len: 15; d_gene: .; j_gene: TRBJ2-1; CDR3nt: TGTGCCAGCAGCCCCTCCCTGGACCAAAGGGGAGAGCAGTTCTTC; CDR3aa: CASSPSLDQRGEQFF